This T cell receptor beta chain was documented in a study of identical twins. TCRdb fed the 5' RACE reads into MiXCR, producing one record per CDR3 protein. This table has about 730,000 distinct CDR3 sequences, less than 25% appearing once. This clonotype was recorded at least ten times. The CDR3 runs 13 residues. V was trimmed by 7 bases and J by 1 base, leaving 11 bases between them. The sample was also linked to a second study, of T cells expressing NK-cell markers. As that report states: Dominant NKG2C+ clonotypes were found to form about 1.0-7.5% of CD8+ T cells in six donors.

The TCR originated in a young woman in good health. The sample comprised PBMCs. The V gene is TRBV12-3 or TRBV12-4, the J gene TRBJ2-7; a weak D match, TRBD1 (6 bases). Written as DNA, the CDR3 is TGTGCCAGCACCCAGGGGTCTTCCTACGAGCAGTACTTC. Amino acids: CASTQGSSYEQYF.